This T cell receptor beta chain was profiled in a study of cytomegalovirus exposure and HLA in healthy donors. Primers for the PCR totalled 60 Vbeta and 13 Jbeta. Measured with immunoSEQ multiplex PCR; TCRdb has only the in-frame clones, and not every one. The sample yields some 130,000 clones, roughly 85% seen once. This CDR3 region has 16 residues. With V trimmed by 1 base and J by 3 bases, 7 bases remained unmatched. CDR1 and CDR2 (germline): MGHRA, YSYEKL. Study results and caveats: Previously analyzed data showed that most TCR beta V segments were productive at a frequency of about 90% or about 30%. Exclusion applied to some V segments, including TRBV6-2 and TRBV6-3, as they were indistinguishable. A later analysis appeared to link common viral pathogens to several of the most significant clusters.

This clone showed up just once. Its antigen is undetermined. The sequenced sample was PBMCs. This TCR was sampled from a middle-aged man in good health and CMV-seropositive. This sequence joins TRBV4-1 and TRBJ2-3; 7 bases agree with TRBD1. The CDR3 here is CASSQGTGAGTDTQYF. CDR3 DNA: TGCGCCAGCAGCCAAGGAACAGGGGCTGGGACAGATACGCAGTATTTT.